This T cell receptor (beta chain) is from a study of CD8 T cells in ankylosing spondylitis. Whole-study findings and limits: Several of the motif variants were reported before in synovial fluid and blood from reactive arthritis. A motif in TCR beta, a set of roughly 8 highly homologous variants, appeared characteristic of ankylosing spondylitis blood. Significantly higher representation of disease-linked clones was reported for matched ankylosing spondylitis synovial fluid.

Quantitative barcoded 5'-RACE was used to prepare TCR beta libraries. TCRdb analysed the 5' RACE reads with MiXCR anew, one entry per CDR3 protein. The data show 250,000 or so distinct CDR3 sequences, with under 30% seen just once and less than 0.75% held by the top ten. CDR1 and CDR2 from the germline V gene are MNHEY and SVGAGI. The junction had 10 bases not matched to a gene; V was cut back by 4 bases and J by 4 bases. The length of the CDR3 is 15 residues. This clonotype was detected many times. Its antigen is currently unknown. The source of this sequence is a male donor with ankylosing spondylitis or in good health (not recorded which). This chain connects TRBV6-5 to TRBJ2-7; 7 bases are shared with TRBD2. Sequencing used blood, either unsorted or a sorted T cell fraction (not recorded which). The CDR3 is CASSSRGDPEYEQYF. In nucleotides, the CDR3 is TGTGCCAGCAGTTCACGGGGGGATCCCGAATACGAGCAGTACTTC.